A selection of T cell receptor beta chains follows, all from one sample in a study of identical twins. TCRdb used MiXCR to reprocess the 5' RACE reads, holding one entry per CDR3 protein. In the table there are some 590,000 distinct CDR3 sequences, 7.5% to 10% of which are singletons. The same specimen was also included in a second study, on yellow fever vaccine responses in identical twins.

Sequencing was done on a sample of PBMCs. These TCRs come from a woman under 30 in good health. Both conserved end residues are part of each CDR3.

J gene	V gene	CDR3 protein
TRBJ2-1	TRBV27	CASSKPLDLYNEQFF
TRBJ2-7	TRBV12-3/TRBV12-4	CASSLWDSYEQYF
TRBJ1-4	TRBV4-3	CASSQGLQGGLFF
TRBJ2-3	TRBV2	CASREWLGSDTQYF
TRBJ2-3	TRBV10-3	CAISEGGTGHTQYF
TRBJ2-1	TRBV11-2	CASSLWGGTGSYNEQFF
TRBJ2-5	TRBV11-1	CASSPAVSLAGVQETQYF
TRBJ2-3	TRBV7-2	CASSALGSTDTQYF
TRBJ2-1	TRBV7-2	CASSSTTGHGNEQFF
TRBJ2-1	TRBV27	CASSSLSSYNEQFF
TRBJ2-1	TRBV11-2	CASSLNGVSEQFF
TRBJ2-1	TRBV4-2	CASRPDLYNEQFF
TRBJ2-1	TRBV7-2	CASSPWTSSQQFF
TRBJ2-7	TRBV5-1	CASSLLDEQYF
TRBJ2-1	TRBV11-2	CASSLGGQMENNEQFF
TRBJ2-1	TRBV4-1	CASSQVLPLPGSSYNEQFF
TRBJ2-3	TRBV12-3/TRBV12-4	CASSGTNTDTQYF
TRBJ1-3	TRBV7-2	CASSLVGGASGNTIYF
TRBJ1-2	TRBV7-9	CASRAVVGQGDGYTF
TRBJ2-1	TRBV19	CASSTGPGTPQREQFF
TRBJ2-7	TRBV20-1	CSARNRGSSYEQYF
TRBJ2-3	TRBV12-3/TRBV12-4	CASSLASKPQYF
TRBJ2-3	TRBV7-2	CASSLPEWGDTDTQYF
TRBJ2-3	TRBV4-2	CASSQVAGGSGGVHTDTQYF
TRBJ2-5	TRBV10-3	CAISEGQYQETQYF
TRBJ2-1	TRBV18	CASSRWNEQFF
TRBJ1-2	TRBV5-1	CASSLGEDGYTF
TRBJ2-1	TRBV10-3	CAVVPDRDYNEQFF
TRBJ2-2	TRBV4-3	CASSQSGVVAGELFF
TRBJ2-6	TRBV11-2	CASSAGWGSGRHSSGANVLTF
TRBJ1-1	TRBV7-3	CASSSGTPNLNTEAFF
TRBJ2-3	TRBV7-3	CASSPQTRKWYTQYF
TRBJ2-7	TRBV2	CASRGGTSGGNEQYF
TRBJ2-7	TRBV7-9	CASSLEDGSADEQYF
TRBJ2-7	TRBV5-1	CASSLPGAGGHEQYF
TRBJ2-1	TRBV19	CASSSVHPNEQFF
TRBJ2-7	TRBV5-6	CASSLRVSSYEQYF
TRBJ2-1	TRBV20-1	CSAKDSNEQFF
TRBJ2-1	TRBV7-8	CASSFYRRGGILNEQFF
TRBJ2-3	TRBV4-2	CASSQDLVGRHTDTQYF
TRBJ2-1	TRBV12-3/TRBV12-4	CASSARGEQFF
TRBJ2-2	TRBV4-3	CASQSGQGDTGELFF
TRBJ1-5	TRBV6-2/TRBV6-3	CASSYGGLSNQPQHF